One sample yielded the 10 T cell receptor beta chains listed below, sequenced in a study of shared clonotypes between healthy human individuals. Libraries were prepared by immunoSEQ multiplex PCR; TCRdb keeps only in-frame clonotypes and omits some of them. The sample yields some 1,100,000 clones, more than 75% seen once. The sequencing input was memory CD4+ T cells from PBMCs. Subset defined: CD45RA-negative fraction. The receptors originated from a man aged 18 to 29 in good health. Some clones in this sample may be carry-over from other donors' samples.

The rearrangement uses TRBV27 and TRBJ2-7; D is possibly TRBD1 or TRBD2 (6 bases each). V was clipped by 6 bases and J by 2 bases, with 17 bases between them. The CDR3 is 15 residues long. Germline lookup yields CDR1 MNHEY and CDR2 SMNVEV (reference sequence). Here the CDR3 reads CASRLTGGQTYEQYF. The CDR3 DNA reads TGTGCCAGCAGACTCACCGGGGGCCAAACCTACGAGCAGTACTTC.

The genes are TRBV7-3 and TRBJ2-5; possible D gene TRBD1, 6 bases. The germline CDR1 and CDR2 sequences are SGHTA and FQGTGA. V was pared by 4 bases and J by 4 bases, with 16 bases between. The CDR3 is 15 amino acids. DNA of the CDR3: TGTGCCAGCAGCTCCACAGGGCCCCCGGGAGAGACCCAGTACTTC. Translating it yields CASSSTGPPGETQYF.

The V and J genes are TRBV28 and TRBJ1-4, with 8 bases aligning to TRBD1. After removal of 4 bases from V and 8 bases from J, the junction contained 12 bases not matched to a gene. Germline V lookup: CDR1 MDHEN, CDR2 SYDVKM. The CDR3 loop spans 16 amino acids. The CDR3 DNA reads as TGTGCCAGCAGTTGGTTGGTGCAGGGGGCTGGGGAAAAACTGTTTTTT. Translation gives CASSWLVQGAGEKLFF.

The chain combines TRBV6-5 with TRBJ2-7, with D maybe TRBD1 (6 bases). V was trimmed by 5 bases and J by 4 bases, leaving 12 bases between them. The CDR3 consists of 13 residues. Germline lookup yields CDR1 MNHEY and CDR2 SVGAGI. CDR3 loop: CASSRTTGYEQYF. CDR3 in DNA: TGTGCCAGCAGTCGTACGACAGGTTACGAGCAGTACTTC.

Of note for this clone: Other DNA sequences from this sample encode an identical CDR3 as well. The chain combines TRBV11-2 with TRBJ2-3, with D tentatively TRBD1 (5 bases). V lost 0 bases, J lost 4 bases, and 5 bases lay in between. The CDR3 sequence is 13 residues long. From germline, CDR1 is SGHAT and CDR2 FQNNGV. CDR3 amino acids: CASSLDRADTQYF. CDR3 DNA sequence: TGTGCCAGCAGCTTAGACAGGGCAGATACGCAGTATTTT.

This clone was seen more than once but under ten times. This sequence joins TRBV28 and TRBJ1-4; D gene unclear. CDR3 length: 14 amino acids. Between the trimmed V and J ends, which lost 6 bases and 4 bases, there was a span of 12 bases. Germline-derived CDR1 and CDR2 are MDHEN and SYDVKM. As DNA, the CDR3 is TGTGCCAGCAGCCCCGGGGTGGTTAATGAAAAACTGTTTTTT. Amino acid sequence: CASSPGVVNEKLFF.

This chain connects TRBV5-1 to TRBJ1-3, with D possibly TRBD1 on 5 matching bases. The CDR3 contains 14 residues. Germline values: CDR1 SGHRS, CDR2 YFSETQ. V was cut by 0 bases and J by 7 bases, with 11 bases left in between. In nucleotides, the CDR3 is TGCGCCAGCAGCTTGGATTCAGAGGGGAACACCATATATTTT. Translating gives CASSLDSEGNTIYF.

Here the CDR3 reads CATLAPEETQYF. CDR3 nucleotides: TGTGCCACACTAGCGCCTGAAGAGACCCAGTACTTC. The chain links TRBV15 to TRBJ2-5; TRBD2 aligns across 7 bases. Germline V gene lookup returns CDR1 LNHNV and CDR2 YYDKDF (reference sequence). The CDR3 loop spans 12 amino acids. V trimming: 9 bases; J trimming: 3 bases; junction bases outside the gene matches: 4. Full variable domain (outside the CDR3, taken from reference TRBV15 and TRBJ2-5): DAMVIQNPRYQVTQFGKPVTLSCSQTLNHNVMYWYQQKSSQAPKLLFHYYDKDFNNEADTPDNFQSRRPNTSFCFLDIRSPGLGDTAMYLCATLAPEETQYFGPGTRLLVL.

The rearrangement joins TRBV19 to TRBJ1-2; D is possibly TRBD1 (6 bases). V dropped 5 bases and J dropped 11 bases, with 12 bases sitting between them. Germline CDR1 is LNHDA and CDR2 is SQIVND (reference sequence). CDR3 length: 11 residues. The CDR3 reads CASSHRVSYTF. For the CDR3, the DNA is TGTGCCAGTAGTCACAGGGTATCGTACACCTTC. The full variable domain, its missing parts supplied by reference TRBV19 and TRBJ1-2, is DGGITQSPKYLFRKEGQNVTLSCEQNLNHDAMYWYRQDPGQGLRLIYYSQIVNDFQKGDIAEGYSVSREKKESFPLTVTSAQKNPTAFYLCASSHRVSYTFGSGTRLTVV.

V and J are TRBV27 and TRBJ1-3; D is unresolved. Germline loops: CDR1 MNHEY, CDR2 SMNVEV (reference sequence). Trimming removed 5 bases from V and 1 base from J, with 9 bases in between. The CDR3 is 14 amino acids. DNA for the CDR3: TGTGCCAGCAGTCGGACGGTTTCTGGAAACACCATATATTTT. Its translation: CASSRTVSGNTIYF.